The next 8 T cell receptor beta chains were all read from a single sample in a study of cytomegalovirus exposure and HLA in healthy donors. The PCR ran on 60 Vbeta and 13 Jbeta primers. The repertoire was sequenced with immunoSEQ multiplex PCR; TCRdb's copy has only in-frame clones and lacks some. Found here are some 130,000 clones, approximately 80% of them singletons; the top ten hold about 3.7%. Sequencing was performed on PBMCs. These receptors were obtained from a male donor in good health and CMV-seronegative.

The V and J genes are TRBV7-9 and TRBJ1-2; TRBD1 matches 9 bases. Germline-derived CDR1 and CDR2 are SEHNR and FQNEAQ (reference sequence). Germline trimming cut 2 bases from V and 8 bases from J; bases unmatched to any gene: 9. This CDR3 has 15 amino acids. The CDR3 loop is CASSLFGQGSSGYTF. The CDR3 DNA is TGTGCCAGCAGCTTATTCGGACAGGGGAGCAGCGGCTACACCTTC.

This clone showed up just a few times. The chain has TRBV10-3 and TRBJ2-3; 7 bases align to TRBD1. The V gene's germline CDR1 is ENHRY and CDR2 SYGVKD. The length of the CDR3 is 14 residues. V lost 2 bases and J lost 5; bases outside the gene matches: 4. The CDR3 DNA is TGTGCCATCAGTGAGAACAGGGGTTTAGATACGCAGTATTTT. The encoded protein is CAISENRGLDTQYF.

The V gene is TRBV19, the J gene TRBJ1-4; the match to TRBD1 covers 10 bases. Trimming at V came to 9 bases and at J to 10 bases, leaving 8 bases not matched to a gene. This CDR3 comprises 13 residues. Per germline, CDR1 LNHDA and CDR2 SQIVND (reference sequence). In DNA, the CDR3 is TGTGCCAGCTCCTCTGGACAGGGGGGAAAACTGTTTTTT. This codes for CASSSGQGGKLFF.

This sequence joins TRBV6-5 and TRBJ1-1; 7 nucleotides line up with TRBD1. The CDR3 consists of 14 residues. V shed 0 bases, J shed 4 bases, and the junction held 2 bases outside the gene matches. CDR1 is MNHEY, CDR2 SVGAGI, per germline. CDR3 nucleotides: TGTGCCAGCAGTTACTCACAGGGGTTCACTGAAGCTTTCTTT. Translation: CASSYSQGFTEAFF.

The CDR3 loop reads CASSPTDSSASGNTIYF. The CDR3 region has the DNA TGTGCCAGCAGCCCAACGGACAGTTCGGCCTCTGGAAACACCATATATTTT. This chain uses TRBV11-1 with TRBJ1-3, with D perhaps matching TRBD1 (6 bases). With 5 bases removed from V and 0 bases from J, the gap between germline ends came to 17 bases. Per germline, CDR1 SGHAT and CDR2 FQDESV (reference sequence). The CDR3 is 17 residues long.

As regards this clone: One end of the junction fails to match germline, which may point to a read error. The chain's CDR3 is CSSSHTGDRETQYF. In DNA form, the CDR3 reads TGTTCCAGCAGCCACACAGGGGATCGGGAGACCCAGTACTTC. V gene TRBV7-9 combines with J gene TRBJ2-5; 7 nucleotides match TRBD1. The CDR3 covers 14 residues. From germline, CDR1 is SEHNR and CDR2 FQNEAQ (reference sequence).

The CDR3 loop is CASSPNWGDVSQPQHF. CDR3 sequence (DNA): TGTGCCAGCTCACCAAACTGGGGGGACGTGAGTCAGCCCCAGCATTTT. The chain is built from TRBV18 and TRBJ1-5; TRBD1 might be the D (5 bases). Germline V gene data show CDR1 as KGHSH and CDR2 as LQKENI. The ends were cut back, 2 bases at V and 6 bases at J, with 17 bases in the middle. The CDR3 length is 16 residues.

The rearrangement links TRBV4-1 to TRBJ1-5, with D hard to call. The V end lost 4 bases, the J end lost 4 bases, and 8 bases lay between the germline ends. Germline loops: CDR1 MGHRA, CDR2 YSYEKL. The CDR3 is made up of 13 amino acids. CDR3 bases: TGCGCCAGCAGCCTATACAGTAATCAGCCCCAGCATTTT. Translated, it gives CASSLYSNQPQHF.